This TCR beta chain was sequenced during a study of T cell responses to AZD1222 COVID-19 vaccine. Overall study results and limits: Spike-specific TCR depth and breadth grew after two AZD1222 doses. Donors in the cohort were predominantly white British and more often female, and clonal diversity was possibly underestimated. Nearly half of spike-specific TCRs reportedly target unmutated variant regions. Baseline seropositivity characterized only a handful of AZD1222 recipients.

This clone was observed a single time. Its antigen remains unidentified. Clones were read by immunoSEQ multiplex PCR, and TCRdb kept only the in-frame ones, dropping some. The sample lists about 100,000 clones, around 90% occurring once. Germline V gives CDR1 GTSNPN, CDR2 SVGIG (reference sequence). Trimming pared 2 bases from V and 7 bases from J, leaving 9 bases between. The CDR3 contains 11 residues. The source is an adult in good health. Specimen: peripheral blood, collected on day 0 of AZD1222 vaccination. V gene TRBV30 combines with J gene TRBJ2-7; no firm D call. CDR3 nucleotides: TGTGCCTGGAGTTCGTTTCAGGAGCAGTACTTC. This codes for CAWSSFQEQYF.